The next 26 T cell receptor beta chains were all read from a single sample in a study of cytomegalovirus exposure and HLA in healthy donors. Primers: 60 Vbeta forward and 13 Jbeta reverse. Clones were read by immunoSEQ multiplex PCR, and TCRdb kept only the in-frame ones, dropping some. The table includes about 210,000 clones, around 76% detected once. The sequencing input was PBMCs. The source is a middle-aged man in good health and CMV-seropositive.

The V and J genes are TRBV30 and TRBJ2-3, with a tentative D call TRBD2 (5 bases). The CDR3 consists of 13 residues. Germline lookup yields CDR1 GTSNPN and CDR2 SVGIG (reference sequence). Between the trimmed V and J ends, which lost 2 bases and 10 bases, there was a span of 16 bases. The CDR3 is CAWSPAGSGAQYF. The DNA of the CDR3 is TGTGCCTGGAGTCCGGCGGGTTCGGGCGCGCAGTATTTT.

The gene calls are TRBV7-9 and TRBJ1-4, with 9 positions matching TRBD1. Germline CDR1 is SEHNR and CDR2 is FQNEAQ (reference sequence). The junction had 13 bases not matched to a gene; V was cut back by 5 bases and J by 0 bases. The length of the CDR3 is 19 residues. This CDR3 reads CASSPWTGESAATNEKLFF. For the CDR3, the DNA is TGTGCCAGCAGCCCCTGGACAGGGGAGTCCGCAGCAACTAATGAAAAACTGTTTTTT.

This chain links TRBV5-4 with TRBJ1-2; 10 positions match TRBD1. The CDR3 sequence is 16 residues long. V was clipped by 1 base and J by 3 bases; unmatched bases: 6. Germline V lookup: CDR1 SGHNT, CDR2 YYREEE (reference sequence). This CDR3 is CASSLLRQGADYGYTF. Here the CDR3 DNA reads TGTGCCAGCAGCTTGCTCAGACAGGGGGCGGACTATGGCTACACCTTC. Full variable domain (remainder filled in from reference TRBV5-4 and TRBJ1-2): ETGVTQSPTHLIKTRGQQVTLRCSSQSGHNTVSWYQQALGQGPQFIFQYYREEENGRGNFPPRFSGLQFPNYSSELNVNALELDDSALYLCASSLLRQGADYGYTFGSGTRLTVV.

The chain carries TRBV7-3 and TRBJ2-2; D is perhaps TRBD2 (5 bases). Germline lookup yields CDR1 SGHTA and CDR2 FQGTGA. V was pared by 5 bases and J by 3 bases, with 10 bases between. This CDR3 region has 14 residues. CDR3 in amino acids: CASSPRADTGELFF. The CDR3 DNA reads TGTGCCAGCAGCCCTCGAGCGGACACCGGGGAGCTGTTTTTT.

The chain is built from TRBV27 and TRBJ2-2; the match to TRBD1 covers 7 bases. V dropped 8 bases and J dropped 6; count of bases not matched to a gene: 6. This CDR3 has 13 amino acids. From germline, CDR1 is MNHEY and CDR2 SMNVEV (reference sequence). The CDR3 region is CASLDREAGELFF. The CDR3 region has the DNA TGTGCCAGCTTAGACAGGGAAGCCGGGGAGCTGTTTTTT.

The chain uses TRBV27 and TRBJ2-5; a weak D match, TRBD2 (5 bases). The CDR3 consists of 12 residues. Germline loops: CDR1 MNHEY, CDR2 SMNVEV (reference sequence). V shed 6 bases and J shed 6 bases, with 11 bases lying between them. CDR3 in amino acids: CASRDSAKTQYF. CDR3 DNA sequence: TGTGCCAGCAGAGATAGCGCGAAGACCCAGTACTTC.

This chain joins TRBV6-5 and TRBJ1-5; TRBD1 might be the D (6 bases). V gave up 6 bases and J gave up 5 bases, with 17 bases separating them. CDR1 is MNHEY and CDR2 is SVGAGI in the germline V gene. This CDR3 is built from 15 residues. The CDR3 region is CASRRVQGIDQPQHF. For the CDR3, the DNA is TGTGCCAGCAGGAGAGTGCAGGGGATAGATCAGCCCCAGCATTTT.

This chain connects TRBV19 to TRBJ1-4; D unclear. Germline CDR1 and CDR2: LNHDA and SQIVND (reference sequence). This CDR3 spans 14 amino acids. Trimming took 10 bases from V and 0 from J, leaving 12 bases between them. The CDR3 spells CATRPTTTNEKLFF. The DNA for the CDR3 is TGTGCCACCAGACCGACAACAACTAATGAAAAACTGTTTTTT.

The chain joins TRBV18 to TRBJ1-1; the D is unclear. The V gene's germline CDR1 is KGHSH and CDR2 LQKENI. The CDR3 runs to 15 residues. Trimming removed 3 bases at V and 0 bases at J, with 11 bases between. CDR3: CASSPGQPLNTEAFF. In nucleotides, the CDR3 is TGTGCCAGCTCACCTGGGCAACCTTTGAACACTGAAGCTTTCTTT.

V usage is TRBV7-3 and J usage is TRBJ1-1, with D perhaps matching TRBD1 (6 bases). Trimming removed 1 base from V and 4 bases from J, with 10 bases in between. This CDR3 spans 14 amino acids. Germline CDR1 and CDR2: SGHTA and FQGTGA. The CDR3 loop is CASSLSRGGTEAFF. CDR3 DNA sequence: TGTGCCAGCAGCTTAAGCAGGGGTGGCACTGAAGCTTTCTTT.

In its sample, this clone was seen once. The chain employs TRBV9 and TRBJ2-2, with 7 nucleotides matching TRBD2. The junction had 6 bases not matched to a gene; V was cut back by 5 bases and J by 5 bases. This CDR3 is built from 14 residues. CDR1 is SGDLS, CDR2 YYNGEE, per germline. CDR3: CASSEAGETGELFF. The DNA for the CDR3 is TGTGCCAGCAGTGAGGCGGGAGAGACCGGGGAGCTGTTTTTT.

This clone appeared once. The chain links TRBV19 to TRBJ1-2; the match to TRBD1 covers 7 bases. J gave up 4 bases and V 4 bases, and 3 bases lay outside the gene matches. This CDR3 comprises 13 residues. The germline CDR1 and CDR2 sequences are LNHDA and SQIVND (reference sequence). DNA of the CDR3: TGTGCCAGTAGTACGGGGACAGTCTATGGCTACACCTTC. It is translated as CASSTGTVYGYTF.

DNA for the CDR3: TGTGCCAGCAGCCGCTGGTCGGGGTCGGGAGACCCAGATACGCAGTATTTT. Its translation is CASSRWSGSGDPDTQYF. This chain uses TRBV4-2 with TRBJ2-3, with D tentatively TRBD2 (6 bases). The CDR3 runs to 17 residues. Germline CDR1 is LGHNA and CDR2 is YNFKEQ. The V end was cut by 4 bases, the J end by 4 bases, with 21 bases between.

The chain uses TRBV7-3 and TRBJ2-1, with D possibly being TRBD1 (6 bases). V lost 2 bases, J lost 9 bases, and 11 bases lay in between. This CDR3 region has 13 residues. In germline, CDR1 is SGHTA, CDR2 FQGTGA. The CDR3 is CASSLVQGTEQFF. In DNA form, the CDR3 reads TGTGCCAGCAGCTTAGTTCAGGGGACTGAGCAGTTCTTC.

The rearrangement joins TRBV5-6 to TRBJ1-5, with no clear D. The CDR3 contains 14 residues. Germline CDR1 reads SGHDT; CDR2 reads YYEEEE. V gave up 1 base and J gave up 7 bases, with 12 bases separating them. In DNA form, the CDR3 reads TGTGCCAGCAGCTTGAGTGCGGCGAGACAGCCCCAGCATTTT. It translates to CASSLSAARQPQHF.

The V gene is TRBV7-9, the J gene TRBJ2-3; D might be TRBD2 (5 bases). The CDR3 runs to 15 residues. Germline assignment: CDR1 SEHNR and CDR2 FQNEAQ (reference sequence). Trimming removed 4 bases from V and 4 bases from J, with 15 bases in between. The CDR3 region is CASSSGKGPPDTQYF. The CDR3 DNA is TGTGCCAGCAGCTCCGGGAAGGGCCCTCCAGATACGCAGTATTTT.

The chain employs TRBV2 and TRBJ2-4, with 11 bases aligning to TRBD2. The CDR3 has 16 amino acids. V was pared by 1 base and J by 8 bases, with 7 bases of the junction left unmatched. Germline CDR1 and CDR2: SNHLY and FYNNEI. CDR3 sequence: CASSEELAGARDIQYF. The CDR3 DNA is TGTGCCAGCAGTGAAGAACTAGCGGGAGCCCGGGACATTCAGTACTTC.

The V and J genes are TRBV7-9 and TRBJ1-2; no definite D call. With 5 bases removed from V and 8 bases from J, the gap between germline ends came to 15 bases. The CDR3 totals 13 residues. Germline CDR1 SEHNR, CDR2 FQNEAQ (reference sequence). CDR3 sequence (DNA): TGTGCCAGCAGCCTTCAGAGGACTCTCGGCTACACCTTC. Its translation is CASSLQRTLGYTF.

The chain recombines TRBV4-2 with TRBJ2-7, with 10 bases lining up with TRBD2. This CDR3 is built from 16 residues. The ends lost 8 bases at V and 5 bases at J; junction bases unmatched: 15. Per germline, CDR1 LGHNA and CDR2 YNFKEQ. The CDR3 protein is CASAPLTGTSADEQYF. CDR3 bases: TGTGCCAGCGCGCCACTCACCGGGACTAGCGCGGACGAGCAGTACTTC.

V gene TRBV7-2 combines with J gene TRBJ2-2; possible D gene TRBD2, 5 bases. V was pared by 6 bases and J by 6 bases, with 14 bases between. Germline assignment: CDR1 SGHTA and CDR2 FQGNSA. The CDR3 is 14 residues long. The CDR3: CASSRSWGAGELFF. The DNA for the CDR3 is TGTGCCAGCAGTCGAAGCTGGGGAGCCGGGGAGCTGTTTTTT. The whole variable domain, remainder taken from reference TRBV7-2 and TRBJ2-2, is GAGVSQSPSNKVTEKGKDVELRCDPISGHTALYWYRQSLGQGLEFLIYFQGNSAPDKSGLPSDRFSAERTGGSVSTLTIQRTQQEDSAVYLCASSRSWGAGELFFGEGSRLTVL.

By share, this clone counts as medium-sized. The chain joins TRBV6-1 to TRBJ2-1; D may be TRBD2 (6 bases). The CDR3 consists of 15 residues. Per germline, CDR1 MNHNS and CDR2 SASEGT. The V and J ends lost 0 bases and 4 bases respectively, with 10 bases between them. CDR3 coding DNA: TGTGCCAGCAGTGAAGCGGTGGAGGGTTACAATGAGCAGTTCTTC. This sequence encodes CASSEAVEGYNEQFF.

The V call is TRBV7-9, the J call TRBJ1-2; no clear D gene. Germline V gives CDR1 SEHNR, CDR2 FQNEAQ (reference sequence). This CDR3 has 15 amino acids. V gave up 5 bases and J gave up 0 bases, with 13 bases separating them. This chain's CDR3 is CASSLVLAANYGYTF. The CDR3 coding sequence is TGTGCCAGCAGCCTCGTTCTAGCTGCTAACTATGGCTACACCTTC.

This sequence joins TRBV12-5 and TRBJ1-2, with no clear D. The V end lost 6 bases, the J end lost 8 bases, and 16 bases lay between the germline ends. Germline V gene lookup returns CDR1 LGHNT and CDR2 FRNRAP. This CDR3 is 13 amino acids long. The CDR3, as DNA: TGTGCTAGTGGCCACGGGAACCGCTGGGGCTACACCTTC. Translated: CASGHGNRWGYTF.

The gene calls are TRBV5-1 and TRBJ2-3, with 7 nucleotides matching TRBD1. The ends lost 7 bases at V and 3 bases at J; junction bases unmatched: 14. The CDR3 has 16 amino acids. The germline V gene has CDR1 SGHRS and CDR2 YFSETQ. CDR3 nucleotides: TGCGCCAGCCTCAAAGGGGGCCCCAGTGGGACAGATACGCAGTATTTT. This encodes CASLKGGPSGTDTQYF. The variable domain in full, with the rest retrieved from reference TRBV5-1 and TRBJ2-3, is KAGVTQTPRYLIKTRGQQVTLSCSPISGHRSVSWYQQTPGQGLQFLFEYFSETQRNKGNFPGRFSGRQFSNSRSEMNVSTLELGDSALYLCASLKGGPSGTDTQYFGPGTRLTVL.

The rearrangement links TRBV7-9 to TRBJ1-4; 9 bases align to TRBD1. The CDR3 consists of 15 residues. Looked up from germline, CDR1 is SEHNR and CDR2 is FQNEAQ (reference sequence). With 1 base clipped from V and 6 bases from J, the junction kept 3 bases outside the gene matches. DNA of the CDR3: TGTGCCAGCAGCTTAGTCGGGACAGGGTATGAAAAACTGTTTTTT. Protein: CASSLVGTGYEKLFF.

The chain recombines TRBV6-5 with TRBJ1-1, with D hard to call. From germline, CDR1 is MNHEY and CDR2 SVGAGI. This CDR3 contains 14 residues. Trimming removed 7 bases at V and 1 base at J, with 13 bases between. The CDR3 protein is CASIRIGGNTEAFF. CDR3 bases: TGTGCCAGCATTCGGATTGGCGGGAACACTGAAGCTTTCTTT.